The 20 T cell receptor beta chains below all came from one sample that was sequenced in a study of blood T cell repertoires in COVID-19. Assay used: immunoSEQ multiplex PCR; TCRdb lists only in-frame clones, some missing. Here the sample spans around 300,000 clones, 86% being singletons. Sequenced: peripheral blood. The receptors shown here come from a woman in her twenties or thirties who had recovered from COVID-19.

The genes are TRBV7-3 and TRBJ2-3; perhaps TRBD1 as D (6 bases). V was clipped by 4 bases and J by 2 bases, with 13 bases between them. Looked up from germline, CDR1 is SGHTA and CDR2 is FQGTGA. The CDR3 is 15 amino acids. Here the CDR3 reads CASSYTGSHTDTQYF. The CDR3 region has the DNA TGTGCCAGCAGCTACACAGGGAGTCACACAGATACGCAGTATTTT.

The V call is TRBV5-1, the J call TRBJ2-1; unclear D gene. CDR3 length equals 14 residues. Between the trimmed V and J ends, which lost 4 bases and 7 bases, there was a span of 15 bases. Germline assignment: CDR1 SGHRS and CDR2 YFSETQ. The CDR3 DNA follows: TGCGCCAGCAGCCAATCACAAAGCGCGAATGAGCAGTTCTTC. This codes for CASSQSQSANEQFF.

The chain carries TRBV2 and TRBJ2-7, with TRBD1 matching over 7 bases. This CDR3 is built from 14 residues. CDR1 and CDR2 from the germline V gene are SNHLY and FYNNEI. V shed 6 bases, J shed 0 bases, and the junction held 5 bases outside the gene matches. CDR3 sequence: CASRPGQISYEQYF. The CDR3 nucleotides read TGTGCCAGCAGGCCGGGACAGATCTCCTACGAGCAGTACTTC.

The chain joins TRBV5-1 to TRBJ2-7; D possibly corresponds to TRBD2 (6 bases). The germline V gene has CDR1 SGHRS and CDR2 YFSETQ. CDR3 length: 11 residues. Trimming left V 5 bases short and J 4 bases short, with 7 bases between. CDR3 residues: CASREGYEQYF. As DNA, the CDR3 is TGCGCCAGCAGGGAGGGGTACGAGCAGTACTTC. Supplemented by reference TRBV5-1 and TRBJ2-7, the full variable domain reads KAGVTQTPRYLIKTRGQQVTLSCSPISGHRSVSWYQQTPGQGLQFLFEYFSETQRNKGNFPGRFSGRQFSNSRSEMNVSTLELGDSALYLCASREGYEQYFGPGTRLTVT.

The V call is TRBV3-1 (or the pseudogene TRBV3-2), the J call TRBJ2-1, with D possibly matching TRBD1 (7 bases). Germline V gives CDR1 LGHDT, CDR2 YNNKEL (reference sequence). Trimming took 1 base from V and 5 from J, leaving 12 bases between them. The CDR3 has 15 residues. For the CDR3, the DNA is TGTGCCAGCAGCCAAGGACAGGGACTTAACAATGAGCAGTTCTTC. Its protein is CASSQGQGLNNEQFF.

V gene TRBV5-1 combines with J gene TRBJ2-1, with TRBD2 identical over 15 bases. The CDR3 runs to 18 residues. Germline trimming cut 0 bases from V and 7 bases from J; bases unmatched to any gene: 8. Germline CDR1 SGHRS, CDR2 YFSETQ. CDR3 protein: CASSLDRAGTSGRNEQFF. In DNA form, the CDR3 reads TGCGCCAGCAGCTTGGACAGGGCGGGGACTAGCGGGAGGAATGAGCAGTTCTTC.

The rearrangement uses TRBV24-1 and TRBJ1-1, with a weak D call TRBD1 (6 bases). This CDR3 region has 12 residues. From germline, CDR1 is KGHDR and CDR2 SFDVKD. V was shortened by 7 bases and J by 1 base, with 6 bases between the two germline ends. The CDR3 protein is CATRGQNTEAFF. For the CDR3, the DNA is TGTGCCACCAGGGGACAGAACACTGAAGCTTTCTTT.

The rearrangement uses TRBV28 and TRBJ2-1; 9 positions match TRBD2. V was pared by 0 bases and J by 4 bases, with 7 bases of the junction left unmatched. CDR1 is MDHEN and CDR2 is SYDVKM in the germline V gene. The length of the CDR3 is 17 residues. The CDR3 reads CASSLWGAGGPYNEQFF. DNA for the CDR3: TGTGCCAGCAGTTTATGGGGGGCGGGAGGGCCTTACAATGAGCAGTTCTTC.

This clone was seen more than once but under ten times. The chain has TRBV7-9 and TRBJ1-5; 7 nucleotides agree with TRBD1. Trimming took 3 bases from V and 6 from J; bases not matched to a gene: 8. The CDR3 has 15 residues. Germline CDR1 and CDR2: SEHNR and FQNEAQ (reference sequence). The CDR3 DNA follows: TGTGCCAGCAGCTTCGAGACAGGGATCATTCAGCCCCAGCATTTT. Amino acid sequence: CASSFETGIIQPQHF.

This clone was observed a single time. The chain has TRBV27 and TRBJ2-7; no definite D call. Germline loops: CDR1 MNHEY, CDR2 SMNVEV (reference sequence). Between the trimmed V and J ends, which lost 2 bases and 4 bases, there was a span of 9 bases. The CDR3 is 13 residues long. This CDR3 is CASSLRLQYEQYF. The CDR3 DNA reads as TGTGCCAGCAGTTTACGTTTACAGTACGAGCAGTACTTC.

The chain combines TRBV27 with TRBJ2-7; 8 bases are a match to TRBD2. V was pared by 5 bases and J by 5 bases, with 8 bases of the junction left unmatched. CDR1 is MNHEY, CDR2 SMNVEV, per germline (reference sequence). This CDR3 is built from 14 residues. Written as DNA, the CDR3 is TGTGCCAGCAGTCCAAGCGGGAGCGGCCACGAGCAGTACTTC. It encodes CASSPSGSGHEQYF.

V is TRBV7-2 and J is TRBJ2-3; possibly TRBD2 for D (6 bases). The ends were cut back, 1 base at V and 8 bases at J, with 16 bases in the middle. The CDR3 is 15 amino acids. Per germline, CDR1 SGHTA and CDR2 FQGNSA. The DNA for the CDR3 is TGTGCCAGCAGCTTAGATCGGCTAGCGCCGAGTACGCAGTATTTT. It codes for CASSLDRLAPSTQYF.

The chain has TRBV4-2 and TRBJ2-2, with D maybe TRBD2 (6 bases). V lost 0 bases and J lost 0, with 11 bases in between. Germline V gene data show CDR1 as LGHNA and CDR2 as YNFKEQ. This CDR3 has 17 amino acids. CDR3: CASSQDGGKANTGELFF. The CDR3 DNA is TGTGCCAGCAGCCAAGACGGCGGGAAGGCGAACACCGGGGAGCTGTTTTTT.

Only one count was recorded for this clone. The CDR3 reads CASSKAVGNYNEQFF. In nucleotides, the CDR3 is TGTGCCAGCAGTAAAGCGGTGGGGAACTACAATGAGCAGTTCTTC. The chain links TRBV28 to TRBJ2-1, with D maybe TRBD2 (5 bases). V lost 5 bases and J lost 3, with 14 bases in between. The V gene's germline CDR1 is MDHEN and CDR2 SYDVKM. The CDR3 consists of 15 residues.

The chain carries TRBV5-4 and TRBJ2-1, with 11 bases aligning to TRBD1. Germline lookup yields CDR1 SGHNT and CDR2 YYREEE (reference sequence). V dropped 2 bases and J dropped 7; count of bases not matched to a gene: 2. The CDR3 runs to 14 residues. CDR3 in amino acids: CASSFGQGANEQFF. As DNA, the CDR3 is TGTGCCAGCAGCTTTGGACAGGGGGCTAATGAGCAGTTCTTC. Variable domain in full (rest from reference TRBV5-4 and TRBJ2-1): ETGVTQSPTHLIKTRGQQVTLRCSSQSGHNTVSWYQQALGQGPQFIFQYYREEENGRGNFPPRFSGLQFPNYSSELNVNALELDDSALYLCASSFGQGANEQFFGPGTRLTVL.

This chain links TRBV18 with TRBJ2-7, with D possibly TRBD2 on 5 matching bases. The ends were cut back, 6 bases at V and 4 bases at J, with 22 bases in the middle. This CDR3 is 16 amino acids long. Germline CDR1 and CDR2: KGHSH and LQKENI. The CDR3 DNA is TGTGCCAGCTCCATACCCGATTCTTCAGAGGGATACGAGCAGTACTTC. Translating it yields CASSIPDSSEGYEQYF.

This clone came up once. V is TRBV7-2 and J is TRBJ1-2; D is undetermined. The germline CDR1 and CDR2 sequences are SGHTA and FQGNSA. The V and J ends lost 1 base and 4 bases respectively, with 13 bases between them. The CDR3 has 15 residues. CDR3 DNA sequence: TGTGCCAGCAGCTTAGGGAATAACAGACCCTATGGCTACACCTTC. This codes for CASSLGNNRPYGYTF.

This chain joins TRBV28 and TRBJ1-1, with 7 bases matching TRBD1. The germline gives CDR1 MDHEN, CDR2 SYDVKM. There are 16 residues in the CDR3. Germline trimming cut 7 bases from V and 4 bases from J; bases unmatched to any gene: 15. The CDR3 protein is CASTPQAQGRITEAFF. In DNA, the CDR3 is TGTGCCAGCACCCCCCAGGCACAGGGGAGGATCACTGAAGCTTTCTTT.

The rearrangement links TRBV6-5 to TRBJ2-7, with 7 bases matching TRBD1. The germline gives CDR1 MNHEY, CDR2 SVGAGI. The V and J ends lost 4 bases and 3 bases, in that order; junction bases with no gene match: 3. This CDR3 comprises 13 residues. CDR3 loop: CASSWDRNYEQYF. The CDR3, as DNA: TGTGCCAGCAGTTGGGACAGAAACTACGAGCAGTACTTC.

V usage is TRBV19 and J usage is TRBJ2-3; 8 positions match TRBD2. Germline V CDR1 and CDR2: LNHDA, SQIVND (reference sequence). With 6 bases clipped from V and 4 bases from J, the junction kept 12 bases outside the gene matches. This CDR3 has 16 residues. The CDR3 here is CASSPDYSGAPDTQYF. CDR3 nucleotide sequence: TGTGCCAGTAGCCCCGATTATAGCGGGGCACCAGATACGCAGTATTTT.